Sequencing of this T cell receptor (beta chain) was carried out in a study of TIL therapy for anti-PD-1-resistant metastatic lung cancer. Overall study context: Tumors carried a median approximately 1.6 non-synonymous mutations per megabase.

Time point denoted: pre-treatment sample, taken before nivolumab and TIL therapy. Tumor tissue came from excised metastases, mostly pleural nodules or supraclavicular lymph nodes. Progressing patients received lymphodepletion, expanded TIL infusion and IL-2. About this clone: Its antigen is as yet unknown.

The immunoSEQ assay was v3. Method: immunoSEQ multiplex PCR; TCRdb's copy keeps in-frame clones and lacks some. The sample has 13,000 or so clones, roughly two thirds seen once. Study-wide findings and caveats: Patients were highly selected, enriched for treatment-naive, never-smoker and oncogene-addicted cases.

The V and J ends lost 5 bases and 4 bases, in that order; junction bases with no gene match: 5. CDR1 and CDR2 from the germline V gene are MDHEN and SYDVKM. The CDR3 has 14 amino acids. The sample here was tumor tissue, taken at baseline. This TCR came from a woman aged 25-80 years with non-small cell lung cancer. This rearrangement joins TRBV28 to TRBJ2-7; 10 nucleotides agree with TRBD1. This CDR3 is CASSTQGQGYEQYF. The CDR3, as DNA: TGTGCCAGCAGTACCCAGGGACAGGGGTACGAGCAGTACTTC.